This TCR beta chain originates from a study of OX40 agonist ivuxolimab in advanced cancers. The study in broad terms: Ivuxolimab, which targeted the costimulatory receptor OX40 (CD134), was an agonistic, fully human IgG2 monoclonal antibody. The paper describes the monotherapy dose-escalation part (N of about 50 patients) of the phase I trial of ivuxolimab. In the dose-escalation cohort, 70% to 90% of patients were male, and the mean age was approximately 60 years with a range of roughly 20 to 85. Partial responses occurred in three dose-escalation patients: two with cutaneous melanoma and one with hepatocellular carcinoma. Intravenous ivuxolimab was administered to patients every 2 weeks at six dose levels: 0.01, 0.1, 0.3, 1.5, 3 and 10 mg/kg. Peripheral TCRbeta sequencing was intended to test whether TCR sequence diversity was altered and clonal T-cell expansion was caused by ivuxolimab. Patients were allowed to have had prior anti-PD-1, anti-PD-L1 or anti-CTLA-4 therapy, and 30% to 40% of the dose-escalation patients had been treated with checkpoint inhibitors. Of the roughly 52 dose-escalation patients, hepatocellular carcinoma was present in approximately 20, melanoma in roughly 15, renal cell carcinoma in 9 and head and neck cancer in 9. The study at large found these results: At doses of 0.1 to 3.0 mg/kg, clonal expansion of both CD4+ and CD8+ T cells in blood was seen between baseline and week 6. In the 0.1-3.0 mg/kg groups, partial responders were among the patients with the lowest normalized peripheral clonal expansion, particularly in CD8+ T cells. After ivuxolimab, more expanded clones were found on average in CD8+ T cells than in CD4+ T cells. Low levels of normalized T-cell clonal expansion were also seen in some patients who did not respond. The antigen specificity of the clonally expanded peripheral T cells was not determined.

Genomic DNA was isolated from the sorted cells so that the TCRbeta CDR3 region could be sequenced. TCRbeta CDR3 regions were sequenced using the immunoSEQ Assay. TCRdb obtained this table from immuneACCESS and retained in-frame rearrangements with V and J assigned. These tables miss some clones; where compared with another copy, unresolved V genes account for less than half of the shortfall, and the remainder is unexplained. The sample table shows about 110,000 clones, and approximately 90% are seen once. The biggest ten clones account for over 0.6% of the sample. About this clone itself: Its target antigen remains unknown. It has no much larger one-base neighbor in the sample; base qualities were not kept.

Per the germline V gene (reference sequence), MNHEY is the CDR1 and SMNVEV is the CDR2. Spanning cysteine to phenylalanine, the CDR3 consists of 16 amino acids. This entry keeps only the CDR3 DNA: 48 bases, framed from base 1. V is shortened by 2 bases, J by 3 bases, and the region joining them spans 16 bases. Patients with a history of autoimmune disease or receiving systemic immunosuppression were excluded from the trial. Peripheral blood for TCR sequencing was collected from all dose cohorts at baseline, on cycle 4 day 1, and on cycle 7 day 1. The samples were taken from a phase I, first-in-human, multicenter, open-label dose-escalation trial of ivuxolimab. The trial enrolled adults with locally advanced or metastatic head and neck squamous cell, hepatocellular, melanoma or renal cell carcinoma. CD4+ and CD8+ T cells were sorted separately from peripheral blood before TCR sequencing.

The receptor was isolated from an adult with an advanced solid tumor such as melanoma, head and neck, liver or kidney cancer. The sequence is built from TRBV27 and TRBJ1-1; the D segment cannot be called with confidence. The sample consisted of CD4+ or CD8+ T cells sorted from blood, taken in a trial of the OX40 agonist ivuxolimab. The DNA sequence is TGTGCCAGCAGTTTAAGGTGGAGGGTTGGGGACACTGAAGCTTTCTTT. The resulting protein is CASSLRWRVGDTEAFF.